Described below is a single T cell receptor (beta chain) sequence and its context. V shed 2 bases and J shed 7 bases, with 21 bases lying between them. CDR3 size: 16 residues. The germline gives CDR1 MDHEN, CDR2 SYDVKM. The data are from a study of blood T cell repertoires in COVID-19. Study in general: COVID-19 samples, acute and convalescent, were from the United States, Italy and Spain. Sources were T cells, B-cell-depleted T cells, or PBMCs; the material itself was cDNA or gDNA.

Per the authors' pipeline: Scientists estimated how many nucleated cells there were by amplifying reference gene primers. Some clones are missing from TCRdb's copy, which holds only in-frame ones; the method was immunoSEQ multiplex PCR. The V and J calls and clone size come from that table; D and trimming were worked out from the DNA. The profile shows approximately 240,000 clones, about 83% of them singletons. This chain joins TRBV28 and TRBJ2-7, with D perhaps matching TRBD2 (6 bases). The source material was peripheral blood. The TCR sequence derives from a human donor in a cohort sampled during active COVID-19. CDR3 sequence reads: CASSLIFGGLPLEQYF. The CDR3 DNA follows: TGTGCCAGCAGTTTAATTTTCGGGGGACTCCCCTTGGAGCAGTACTTC.